A selection of T cell receptor beta chains follows, all from one sample in a study of regulatory T cells in long-lasting Graves disease. TCRdb used MiXCR to reprocess the multiplex PCR reads, holding one entry per CDR3 protein. The table records 600,000 to 800,000 distinct CDR3 sequences, 25% to 35% of them present only once. Sequences were derived from peripheral blood mononuclear cells (PBMCs), sampled when the disease was refractory, from a patient treated with antithyroid drugs. These receptors were collected from a female donor with Graves disease. CDR3s include the opening cysteine and the closing phenylalanine or tryptophan.

V gene: TRBV6-1
J gene: TRBJ1-5
CDR3 protein: CASRHTGTGQSNQPQHF

V gene: TRBV12-3/TRBV12-4
J gene: TRBJ1-4
CDR3 protein: CATQGDGVGGKLFF

V gene: TRBV10-3
J gene: TRBJ1-6
CDR3 protein: CAISESRIINSPLHF

V gene: TRBV6-1
J gene: TRBJ2-7
CDR3 protein: CASTLGPYEQYF

V gene: TRBV18
J gene: TRBJ1-6
CDR3 protein: CASSPFEGSPLHF

V gene: TRBV28
J gene: TRBJ1-2
CDR3 protein: CASSLVVTGFGYTF

V gene: TRBV6-1
J gene: TRBJ2-7
CDR3 protein: CASRRTSGNEQYF

V gene: TRBV19
J gene: TRBJ2-7
CDR3 protein: CASSSRPGTSGSAYEQYF

V gene: TRBV7-6
J gene: TRBJ1-1
CDR3 protein: CASSLAINTEAFF

V gene: TRBV5-1
J gene: TRBJ1-1
CDR3 protein: CASSLATVNTEAFF

V gene: TRBV28
J gene: TRBJ1-2
CDR3 protein: CASSLVGQGYTNYGYTF

V gene: TRBV14
J gene: TRBJ1-4
CDR3 protein: CASSQARGDDEKLFF

V gene: TRBV20-1
J gene: TRBJ1-2
CDR3 protein: CSAGGWGNYGYTF

V gene: TRBV30
J gene: TRBJ2-7
CDR3 protein: CAWSVVTGAGEQYF

V gene: TRBV19
J gene: TRBJ1-2
CDR3 protein: CASSPRPRGHNYGYTF

V gene: TRBV19
J gene: TRBJ2-5
CDR3 protein: CASSIVLQETQYF